A selection of T cell receptor beta chains follows, all from one sample in a study of shared T cell receptors in the human thymus. This table comes from immunoSEQ multiplex PCR, and its TCRdb copy is limited to in-frame clones, with some not included. The sample gives roughly 660,000 clones, roughly 90% of which show up once; around 0.01% is in the top ten. Separately, the same data were catalogued under a study of human thymus T cells.

Input material: thymocytes. These receptors were obtained from a boy in the first two years of life with a congenital heart defect. CDR3s leave out the opening cysteine and the closing phenylalanine or tryptophan. The D gene is left open where the match is weak. Size tells how often a clone was seen (once, few, many) or the class of an expanded clone, and some rows leave it out.

V,D,size,CDR3
TRBV7-2,TRBD2,.,ASSPRTSGSFPYEQY
TRBV7-8,.,once,ASSLESAIHDPTEAF
TRBV25-1,.,.,ASSELTQGTSPLH
TRBV7-9,.,.,ASSLRSGTDYEQY
TRBV25-1,.,.,ASSEWGGYRSDTQY
TRBV19,.,once,ASSIGGRRTDTQY
TRBV2,TRBD1,.,ASSALQGEQETQY
TRBV6-1,.,.,ASSEGGGRVGISEQF
TRBV19,TRBD1,few,ASSPPGGITGELF
TRBV2,.,.,ASSPGSLTGELF
TRBV10-3,TRBD2,.,AIGPEAGLSSTGELF
TRBV19,.,once,ASSPRRGEHRHNEQF
TRBV11-2,.,.,ASSLSAPDGYNEQF
TRBV5-6,.,.,ASSTTSYNEQF
TRBV6-1,TRBD1,.,ASSEGGTGGYEQY
TRBV4-1,TRBD2,.,ASSLQSTGTSGRYYSYNEQF
TRBV6-5,.,.,ASSYRQGTQPQH
TRBV5-4,TRBD2,.,AGGLDPYNEQF
TRBV28,TRBD2,.,ASSFGWGGSYEQY
TRBV10-1,.,.,ASSREDPGNTIY
TRBV27,TRBD1,.,ASRTGGGATNEKLF
TRBV7-9,.,.,ASSKPGQVNEKLF
TRBV5-4,TRBD2,.,ASSWGLGYEQY
TRBV28,TRBD1,.,ASRQTGGVWTTYEQY
TRBV11-2,.,.,ASSLGQGRLSGNTIY
TRBV13,TRBD2,.,ASSNRASGRGREQF
TRBV4-2,TRBD2,.,ASSQGTSGRVDEQY
TRBV15,TRBD1,.,ATSRKPTGGPYEQY
TRBV2,TRBD1,.,ASSGAGQAGGYT
TRBV7-3,.,.,ASSPSRRGVSKAF
TRBV9,TRBD2,.,ASSPWTSGRAGELF
TRBV27,TRBD2,.,ASSLSAAGDYNEQF
TRBV20-1,.,.,SARRQDEAF
TRBV12-5,.,.,ASGLGGPLGGGYT
TRBV28,.,.,ASSLFPTDSDTEAF
TRBV14,TRBD2,.,ASSSGLAGPPLPRDTQY
TRBV7-2,TRBD1,.,ASSFTDRAPRSGANVLT
TRBV15,.,once,ATSVQLGPAKNIQY
TRBV4-3,.,.,ASSQGGLTDTQY
TRBV27,.,.,DSPQETQY
TRBV27,TRBD1,.,ASSLSQGGPGNTIY
TRBV19,.,.,ASSPSTQY
TRBV5-6,TRBD2,once,ASSLSSGSPYEQY
TRBV28,.,once,ASSRGEQF
TRBV19,.,.,ASSTGHPHNQPQH
TRBV4-1,TRBD2,.,ASSQGPLAGGPYEQY
TRBV4-3,.,.,ASSQTGSTGELF
TRBV2,.,.,ASRIPYGAPDTQY